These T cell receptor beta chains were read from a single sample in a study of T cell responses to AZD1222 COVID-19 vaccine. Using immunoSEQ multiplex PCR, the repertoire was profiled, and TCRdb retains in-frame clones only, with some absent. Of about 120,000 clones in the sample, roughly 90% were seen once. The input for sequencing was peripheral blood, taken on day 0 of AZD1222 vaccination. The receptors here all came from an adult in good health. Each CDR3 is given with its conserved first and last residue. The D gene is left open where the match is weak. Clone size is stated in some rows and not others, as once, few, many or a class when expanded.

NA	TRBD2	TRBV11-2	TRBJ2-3	TGTGCCAGCAGCGTTAGCGGGAGGGCCACAGATACGCAGTATTTT	CASSVSGRATDTQYF
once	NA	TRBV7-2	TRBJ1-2	TGTGCCAGCAGCTCCTTTAACTATGGCTACACCTTC	CASSSFNYGYTF
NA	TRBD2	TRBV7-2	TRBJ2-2	TGTGCCAGCAGCTTATACTCAGCGGGAGTTACCGGGGAGCTGTTTTTT	CASSLYSAGVTGELFF
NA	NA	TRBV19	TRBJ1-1	TGTGCCAGTACCCTGCAGGGGATCGGCACTGAAGCTTTCTTT	CASTLQGIGTEAFF
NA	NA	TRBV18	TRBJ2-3	TGTGCCAGCTCACCACCCTCAAGTGGGGGGCGCATTTATACGCAGTATTTT	CASSPPSSGGRIYTQYF
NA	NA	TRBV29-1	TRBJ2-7	TGCAGCGTTACTACCGGACAGATCTCCTACGAGCAGTACTTC	CSVTTGQISYEQYF
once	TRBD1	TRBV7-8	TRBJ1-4	TGTGCCAGCAGCTCCATTTTGATTACAGGGGACCCATTACTTATTGAAAAACTGTTTTTT	CASSSILITGDPLLIEKLFF
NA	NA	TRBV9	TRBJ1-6	TGTGCCAGCAGCGTGGGACAACTTAATTCACCCCTCCACTTT	CASSVGQLNSPLHF
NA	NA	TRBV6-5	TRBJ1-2	TGTGCCAGCAGTTACCGTCAGGTGATGAACTATGGCTACACCTTC	CASSYRQVMNYGYTF
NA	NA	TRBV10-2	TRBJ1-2	TGCGCCAGCAGTGAGCCTCGATCGGCAGTTGATGGCTACACCTTC	CASSEPRSAVDGYTF
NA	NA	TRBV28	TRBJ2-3	TGTGCCAGCAGTTTCGCAGCAGTTAGCACAGATACGCAGTATTTT	CASSFAAVSTDTQYF
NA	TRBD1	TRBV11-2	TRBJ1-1	TGTGCCAGCAGCCGCGGGACAGGGCTAACTGAAGCTTTCTTT	CASSRGTGLTEAFF
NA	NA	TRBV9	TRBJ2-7	TGTGCCAGCAGCCCCCCATCCGGATACGAGCAGTACTTC	CASSPPSGYEQYF
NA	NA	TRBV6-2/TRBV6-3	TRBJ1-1	TGTGCCAGCAGTTACTCGAGGGGGAACACTGAAGCTTTCTTT	CASSYSRGNTEAFF
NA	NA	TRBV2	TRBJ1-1	TGTGCCAGCAGTGAAGATCGGGCGGGGACTGAAGCTTTCTTT	CASSEDRAGTEAFF
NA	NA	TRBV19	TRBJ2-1	TGTGCCAGTAGTTGGGGAAATGAGCAGTTCTTC	CASSWGNEQFF
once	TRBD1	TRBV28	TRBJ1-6	TGTGCCAGCAGTCTGACAGGGGGCTACACACCCCTCCACTTT	CASSLTGGYTPLHF
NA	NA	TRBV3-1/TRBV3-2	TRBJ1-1	TGTGCCAGCAGCCAAGGGAAGGGCGACGAAGCTTTCTTT	CASSQGKGDEAFF
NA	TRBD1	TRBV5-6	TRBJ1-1	TGTGCCAGCAGCTGGACAGGGGACGGTAGGAACACTGAAGCTTTCTTT	CASSWTGDGRNTEAFF
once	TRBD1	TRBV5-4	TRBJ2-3	TGTGCCAGTAGCGGTGACAGGGGAACTAGCACAGATACGCAGTATTTT	CASSGDRGTSTDTQYF